Each of the 22 T cell receptor beta chains below was sequenced from the same sample in a study of OX40 agonist ivuxolimab in advanced cancers. Sequencing used immunoSEQ multiplex PCR; TCRdb keeps in-frame clones, though not all of them. The sample lists over 70,000 clones, just over 90% occurring once. The input for sequencing was CD4+ or CD8+ T cells sorted from blood, taken in a trial of the OX40 agonist ivuxolimab. The receptors come from an adult with an advanced solid tumor such as melanoma, head and neck, liver or kidney cancer.

The table lists this clone with a few counts. The chain employs TRBV25-1 and TRBJ1-5, with D perhaps matching TRBD1 (6 bases). V gave up 3 bases and J gave up 4 bases, with 10 bases separating them. Germline loops: CDR1 MGHDK, CDR2 SYGVNS. The CDR3 runs to 14 residues. CDR3 residues: CASSDRGANQPQHF. The CDR3 nucleotides are TGTGCCAGCAGTGATCGGGGGGCAAATCAGCCCCAGCATTTT.

The chain couples TRBV19 to TRBJ1-1; D is unclear. Germline CDR1 and CDR2: LNHDA and SQIVND (reference sequence). The CDR3 runs to 16 residues. V lost 7 bases, J lost 0 bases, and 18 bases lay in between. The CDR3 DNA is TGTGCCAGTACTGTTTATCTTGAGTTAATGAACACTGAAGCTTTCTTT. This translates into CASTVYLELMNTEAFF.

The chain has TRBV27 and TRBJ2-7; the D gene could be TRBD1 or TRBD2 (6 bases each). The CDR3 is 14 amino acids. Germline values: CDR1 MNHEY, CDR2 SMNVEV (reference sequence). Trimming cost V 7 bases and J 1 base, with 14 bases left between them. The CDR3 DNA follows: TGTGCCAGCACGGGGTGGAGGGGGTCCTACGAGCAGTACTTC. Translated: CASTGWRGSYEQYF.

This sequence joins TRBV6-6 and TRBJ2-4; 13 bases are shared with TRBD2. The length of the CDR3 is 14 residues. Germline values: CDR1 MNHNY, CDR2 SVGAGI (reference sequence). The V gene end was trimmed by 2 bases and the J gene end by 14 bases; junction bases not matched to a gene: 6. In nucleotides, the CDR3 is TGTGCCAGCAGTTACGCTGGGACTAGCGGGGACAAGTACTTC. As protein: CASSYAGTSGDKYF.

The genes are TRBV6-5 and TRBJ2-2; no firm D call. Germline V CDR1 and CDR2: MNHEY, SVGAGI. Trimming took 6 bases from V and 3 from J, leaving 11 bases between them. The CDR3 contains 14 residues. CDR3 region: CASSYSLYTGELFF. CDR3 DNA sequence: TGTGCCAGCAGCTATAGCCTCTACACCGGGGAGCTGTTTTTT.

The V and J genes are TRBV7-6 and TRBJ1-5; D may be TRBD1 (5 bases). V lost 4 bases and J 1 base, leaving 17 bases between the germline ends. The CDR3 spans 17 residues. In germline, CDR1 is SGHVS, CDR2 FNYEAQ. The CDR3 loop reads CASSSPQGDWSNQPQHF. As DNA, the CDR3 is TGTGCCAGCAGCTCTCCCCAGGGAGACTGGAGCAATCAGCCCCAGCATTTT.

This clone was detected only once. The chain carries TRBV19 and TRBJ1-2; D remains ambiguous. Germline lookup yields CDR1 LNHDA and CDR2 SQIVND (reference sequence). Trimming stripped 5 bases from V and 1 base from J, with 11 bases between. This CDR3 has 14 residues. CDR3 residues: CASSPAVSNYGYTF. Here the CDR3 DNA reads TGTGCCAGTAGTCCCGCCGTGAGTAACTATGGCTACACCTTC.

A word on this clone: The junction departs from germline at one end; a sequencing error may be responsible. The CDR3 loop is CASSPGQGAYEQYF. CDR3 DNA: TGTGCTAGCAGCCCCGGACAGGGTGCCTACGAGCAGTACTTC. The J gene is TRBJ2-7, the V gene TRBV7-7, with 8 bases fitting TRBD1. Per germline, CDR1 SSHAT and CDR2 FNYEAQ (reference sequence). The CDR3 is 14 amino acids.

J is TRBJ2-1 and V is TRBV7-2, with no clear D. V was cut by 2 bases and J by 5 bases, with 4 bases left in between. Germline CDR1 SGHTA, CDR2 FQGNSA. This CDR3 has 12 residues. CDR3 in amino acids: CASSLRDNEQFF. The CDR3 region has the DNA TGTGCCAGCAGCTTAAGGGACAATGAGCAGTTCTTC.

CDR3 sequence reads: CATAPGTSGGETQYF. Here the CDR3 DNA reads TGCGCCACCGCCCCCGGGACTAGCGGGGGCGAGACCCAGTACTTC. This chain connects TRBV10-2 to TRBJ2-5; 14 bases align to TRBD2. V dropped 10 bases and J dropped 5; count of bases not matched to a gene: 9. The CDR3 totals 15 residues. Germline assignment: CDR1 WSHSY and CDR2 SAAADI.

The genes are TRBV9 and TRBJ2-6; unclear D gene. The CDR3 totals 16 residues. V was shortened by 0 bases and J by 1 base, with 8 bases between the two germline ends. Germline CDR1 is SGDLS and CDR2 is YYNGEE. The CDR3 nucleotides are TGTGCCAGCAGCGTAGAAAAGGTATCTGGGGCCAACGTCCTGACTTTC. Protein sequence: CASSVEKVSGANVLTF.

This chain links TRBV19 with TRBJ1-1; unclear D gene. Germline CDR1 and CDR2: LNHDA and SQIVND (reference sequence). V was clipped by 9 bases and J by 5 bases, with 13 bases between them. The CDR3 is made up of 12 amino acids. CDR3 sequence (DNA): TGTGCCAGGTTGATCGGGCTAACTGAAGCTTTCTTT. Protein: CARLIGLTEAFF.

CDR3 nucleotide sequence: TGTGCCAGCAGTTGGGCAGGGGAGGTTCAGCCCCAGCATTTT. This codes for CASSWAGEVQPQHF. This chain uses TRBV27 with TRBJ1-5; TRBD1 might be the D (6 bases). The CDR3 totals 14 residues. Germline lookup yields CDR1 MNHEY and CDR2 SMNVEV (reference sequence). Deletions cut 4 bases from V and 6 bases from J, with 13 bases between.

This clone has just one count. V and J are TRBV4-1 and TRBJ2-1; TRBD2 might be the D (6 bases). Germline assignment: CDR1 MGHRA and CDR2 YSYEKL. The CDR3 has 18 residues. The V end was cut by 1 base, the J end by 1 base, with 17 bases between. CDR3 sequence (DNA): TGCGCCAGCAGCCAAGTTCCCTCCGGCGGGGTGTCCTACAATGAGCAGTTCTTC. Amino acid sequence: CASSQVPSGGVSYNEQFF.

The gene calls are TRBV23-1 and TRBJ2-7; D not certain. TRBV23-1 is recorded as an ORF, its role being uncertain. This CDR3 is 18 amino acids long. Trimming removed 3 bases from V and 0 bases from J, with 21 bases in between. The CDR3, as DNA: TGCGCCAGCAGTCACTCGGATCCTCGTAAGCCCAGCTCCTACGAGCAGTACTTC. Its protein product is CASSHSDPRKPSSYEQYF.

This clone was counted a single time. The chain links TRBV6-1 to TRBJ1-3; tentatively, D is TRBD1 (6 bases). V was trimmed by 2 bases and J by 10 bases, leaving 18 bases between them. Germline V gene data show CDR1 as MNHNS and CDR2 as SASEGT. This CDR3 has 15 residues. CDR3 amino acids: CASSEQGTYRVTIYF. The CDR3 bases are TGTGCCAGCAGTGAACAAGGGACATACCGAGTAACCATATATTTT.

CDR3 region: CASSPSYFGYTF. In DNA form, the CDR3 reads TGTGCCAGCAGCCCCTCATATTTTGGCTACACCTTC. This sequence joins TRBV28 and TRBJ1-2; D is unresolved. This CDR3 is built from 12 residues. The germline V gene has CDR1 MDHEN and CDR2 SYDVKM. V lost 6 bases to trimming and J lost 7 bases, with 12 bases between them.

This clone was found once. V is TRBV5-6 and J is TRBJ1-4; possibly TRBD1 for D (6 bases). The CDR3 runs to 14 residues. Trimming took 5 bases from V and 8 from J, leaving 16 bases between them. Germline-derived CDR1 and CDR2 are SGHDT and YYEEEE. The CDR3 loop is CASRESGVGEKLFF. Written as DNA, the CDR3 is TGTGCCAGCAGGGAATCAGGGGTAGGCGAAAAACTGTTTTTT. The full variable domain, rest sourced from reference TRBV5-6 and TRBJ1-4, is DAGVTQSPTHLIKTRGQQVTLRCSPKSGHDTVSWYQQALGQGPQFIFQYYEEEERQRGNFPDRFSGHQFPNYSSELNVNALLLGDSALYLCASRESGVGEKLFFGSGTQLSVL.

This clone was counted a few times. The rearrangement uses TRBV7-9 and TRBJ1-1; D remains ambiguous. Trimming took off 0 bases at V and 6 bases at J, with 5 bases between the two ends. Germline V gives CDR1 SEHNR, CDR2 FQNEAQ (reference sequence). There are 12 residues in the CDR3. CDR3 sequence reads: CASSLAGSEAFF. The CDR3 DNA follows: TGTGCCAGCAGCTTAGCGGGGTCTGAAGCTTTCTTT.

This rearrangement joins TRBV6-5 to TRBJ2-2, with D possibly matching TRBD1 (6 bases). Germline loops: CDR1 MNHEY, CDR2 SVGAGI. The CDR3 is 14 residues long. Trimming left V 0 bases short and J 6 bases short, with 8 bases between. Here the CDR3 DNA reads TGTGCCAGCAGTTACTCGACAGGACCCGGGGAGCTGTTTTTT. This sequence encodes CASSYSTGPGELFF.

The V call is TRBV4-3, the J call TRBJ1-1; no reliable D call. V gave up 0 bases and J gave up 4 bases, with 12 bases separating them. Germline V gives CDR1 LGHNA, CDR2 YSLEER. This CDR3 is built from 15 residues. CDR3 sequence: CASSQDGHPATEAFF. As DNA, the CDR3 is TGCGCCAGCAGCCAAGATGGGCATCCAGCCACTGAAGCTTTCTTT.

The chain carries TRBV5-1 and TRBJ1-1; TRBD1 is a possible D gene (6 bases). The germline V gene has CDR1 SGHRS and CDR2 YFSETQ. Trimming took off 0 bases at V and 4 bases at J, with 10 bases between the two ends. This CDR3 spans 14 amino acids. This CDR3 reads CASSLAGGGTEAFF. The CDR3 region has the DNA TGCGCCAGCAGCTTGGCCGGGGGCGGCACTGAAGCTTTCTTT.